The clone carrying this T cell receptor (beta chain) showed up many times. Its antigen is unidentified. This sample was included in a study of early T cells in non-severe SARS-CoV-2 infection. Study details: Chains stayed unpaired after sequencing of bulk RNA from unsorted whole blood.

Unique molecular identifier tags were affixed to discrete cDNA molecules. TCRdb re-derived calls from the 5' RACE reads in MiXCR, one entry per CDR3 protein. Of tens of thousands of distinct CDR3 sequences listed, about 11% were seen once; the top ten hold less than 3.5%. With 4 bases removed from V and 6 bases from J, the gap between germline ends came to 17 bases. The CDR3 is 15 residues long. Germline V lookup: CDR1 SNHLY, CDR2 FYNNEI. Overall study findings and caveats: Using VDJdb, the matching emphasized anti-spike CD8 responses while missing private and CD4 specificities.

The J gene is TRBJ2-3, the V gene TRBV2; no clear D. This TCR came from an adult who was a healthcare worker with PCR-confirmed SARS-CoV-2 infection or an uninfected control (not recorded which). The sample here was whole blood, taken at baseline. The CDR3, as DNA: TGTGCCAGCAGTGTAGAGGAAGGGCGGAAGGATACGCAGTATTTT. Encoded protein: CASSVEEGRKDTQYF.